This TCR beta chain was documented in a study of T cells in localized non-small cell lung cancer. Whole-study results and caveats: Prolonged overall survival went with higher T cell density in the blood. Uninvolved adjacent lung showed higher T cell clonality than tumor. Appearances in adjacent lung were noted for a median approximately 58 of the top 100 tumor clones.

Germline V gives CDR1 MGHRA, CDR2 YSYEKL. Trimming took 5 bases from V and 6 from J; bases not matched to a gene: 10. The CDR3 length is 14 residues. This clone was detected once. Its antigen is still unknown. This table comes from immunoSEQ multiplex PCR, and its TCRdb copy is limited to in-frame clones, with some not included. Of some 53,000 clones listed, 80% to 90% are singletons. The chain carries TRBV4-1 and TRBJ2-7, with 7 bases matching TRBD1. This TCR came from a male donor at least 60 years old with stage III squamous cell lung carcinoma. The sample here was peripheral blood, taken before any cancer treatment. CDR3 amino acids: CASSGGTAWREQYF. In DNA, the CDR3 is TGCGCCAGCAGCGGTGGGACAGCTTGGCGCGAGCAGTACTTC.